The 18 T cell receptor beta chains reported below all come from one sample, sequenced in a study of blood T cells in healthy people across ages. It was with a sample-barcoded 5' primer and a J-beta primer mix that a second PCR of about 6 to 12 cycles was run. TCRdb used MiXCR to reprocess the 5' RACE reads, holding one entry per CDR3 protein. This sample has hundreds of thousands of distinct CDR3 sequences; roughly 30% occur once, and the top ten carry 15%. The specimen was blood. These receptors all stem from a woman older than 75 in good health.

Worth noting for this clonotype: A much larger clone sits a single nucleotide away, making a read error possible. The chain couples TRBV12-3 or TRBV12-4 to TRBJ1-1; no reliable D call. This CDR3 comprises 15 residues. Trimming shortened V by 4 bases and J by 5 bases, and 17 bases separated the two germline ends. This CDR3 is CASSCSGTAGTEAFF. CDR3 nucleotides: TGTGCCAGCAGTTGTTCCGGTACCGCGGGGACTGAAGCTTTCTTT.

The V gene is TRBV5-8, the J gene TRBJ2-5; 13 bases align to TRBD2. The germline V gene has CDR1 SGHTS and CDR2 YDEGEE. V dropped 4 bases and J dropped 5; count of bases not matched to a gene: 8. The CDR3 covers 16 residues. CDR3 protein: CASSTGLAGATETQYF. In DNA, the CDR3 is TGTGCCAGCAGCACAGGACTAGCGGGGGCGACGGAGACCCAGTACTTC.

In DNA, the CDR3 is TGTGCCAGCAGCCAAGATAAGTGTAGGGACAGGGGGAATGAGCAGTTCTTC. Amino acid sequence: CASSQDKCRDRGNEQFF. The V gene is TRBV3-1, the J gene TRBJ2-1; 11 nucleotides align to TRBD1. The CDR3 consists of 17 residues. V lost 0 bases, J lost 7 bases, and 8 bases stayed unmatched. CDR1 LGHDT and CDR2 YNNKEL come from the germline V gene (reference sequence).

The chain carries TRBV30 and TRBJ1-1; 8 nucleotides agree with TRBD1. V lost 1 base and J lost 2; bases outside the gene matches: 3. The CDR3 is 14 amino acids. Germline-derived CDR1 and CDR2 are GTSNPN and SVGIG (reference sequence). For the CDR3, the DNA is TGTGCCTGGAGTGGACAGGGGACCAACACTGAAGCTTTCTTT. Its translation is CAWSGQGTNTEAFF. Full variable domain (rest looked up from reference TRBV30 and TRBJ1-1): SQTIHQWPATLVQPVGSPLSLECTVEGTSNPNLYWYRQAAGRGLQLLFYSVGIGQISSEVPQNLSASRPQDRQFILSSKKLLLSDSGFYLCAWSGQGTNTEAFFGQGTRLTVV.

In the case of this clonotype: One base away lies a much larger clone, so this may be a sequencing read error. The rearrangement uses TRBV6-5 and TRBJ2-1; D is perhaps TRBD1 or TRBD2 (5 bases each). The CDR3 covers 15 residues. Germline V gene sequence: CDR1 MNHEY, CDR2 SVGAGI. Trimming removed 2 bases at V and 6 bases at J, with 14 bases between. This chain's CDR3 is CASSYRDLSGNEQFF. The CDR3 coding sequence is TGTGCCAGCAGTTACCGGGACCTGAGCGGCAATGAGCAGTTCTTC.

This rearrangement joins TRBV20-1 to TRBJ1-2; tentative D call: TRBD1 (5 bases). The germline V gene encodes CDR1 DFQATT and CDR2 SNEGSKA (reference sequence). The CDR3 extends over 14 amino acids. Trimming cost V 1 base and J 2 bases, with 11 bases left between them. This CDR3 is CSARGGYANYGYTF. The CDR3 region has the DNA TGCAGTGCTAGAGGGGGGTACGCGAACTATGGCTACACCTTC.

At least ten counts were recorded for this clonotype. The gene calls are TRBV27 and TRBJ2-3; D is possibly TRBD2 (6 bases). Germline lookup yields CDR1 MNHEY and CDR2 SMNVEV (reference sequence). Trimming removed 2 bases at V and 0 bases at J, with 12 bases between. The CDR3 runs to 16 residues. This chain's CDR3 is CASSLNGRPSTDTQYF. CDR3 DNA sequence: TGTGCCAGCAGTTTAAATGGGAGGCCGAGCACAGATACGCAGTATTTT.

This clonotype came up many times. The chain joins TRBV20-1 to TRBJ2-7; D might be TRBD1 or TRBD2, each matching 5 bases. Germline lookup yields CDR1 DFQATT and CDR2 SNEGSKA (reference sequence). The CDR3 sequence is 12 residues long. CDR3 sequence reads: CRASGTEYEQYF. CDR3 coding DNA: TGCAGGGCCTCCGGGACGGAATACGAGCAGTACTTC.

This clonotype was seen a handful of times. V and J are TRBV5-1 and TRBJ2-1, with D tentatively TRBD2 (6 bases). Judging by the DNA end, TRBJ2-7 fits better; the J call may be wrong. Per the germline V gene, CDR1 is SGHRS and CDR2 is YFSETQ. The CDR3 is made up of 15 amino acids. Written as DNA, the CDR3 is TGCGCCAGCAGCCCTGGGGGGATCTCCTACAATGAGCAGTACTTC. Translating it yields CASSPGGISYNEQYF.

Concerning this clonotype: A much larger clonotype is one base distant, so this may be a read error. CDR3 coding DNA: TGTGCCAGCAGCCCCCGGGGGCATAATGACTACGAGCAGTACTTC. Residues: CASSPRGHNDYEQYF. The chain recombines TRBV9 with TRBJ2-7; TRBD1 or TRBD2 may be the D gene (6 bases each). Germline values: CDR1 SGDLS, CDR2 YYNGEE. The V and J ends lost 4 bases and 3 bases respectively, with 17 bases between them. CDR3 size: 15 residues.

This clonotype was recorded many times. V is TRBV6-2 or TRBV6-3 and J is TRBJ1-5, with a tentative D call TRBD1 (5 bases). Trimming shortened V by 6 bases and J by 2 bases, and 8 bases separated the two germline ends. This CDR3 has 13 residues. Germline V gene lookup returns CDR1 MNHEY and CDR2 SVGEGT. In DNA form, the CDR3 reads TGTGCCAGCAGACGGGACGGCAATCAGCCCCAGCATTTT. Its protein product is CASRRDGNQPQHF.

This clonotype was recorded at least ten times. The rearrangement joins TRBV4-3 to TRBJ2-1; the match to TRBD2 covers 9 bases. Germline V gene lookup returns CDR1 LGHNA and CDR2 YSLEER. CDR3 size: 17 residues. Losses at the gene ends were 0 bases for V and 8 bases for J; bases not matched to a gene: 11. CDR3 in amino acids: CASSQDLEAGGPYEQFF. The CDR3, as DNA: TGCGCCAGCAGCCAAGATCTCGAGGCGGGGGGGCCCTATGAGCAGTTCTTC.

Of note for this clonotype: At one of its ends the junction is not consistent with the germline gene, which may arise from a read error. The rearrangement uses TRBV5-1 and TRBJ2-3; 8 bases are shared with TRBD2. This CDR3 contains 15 residues. Looked up from germline, CDR1 is SGHRS and CDR2 is YFSETQ. This chain's CDR3 is CASSLASGSTDTQYF. The DNA of the CDR3 is TGTGCCAGCAGCTTGGCTAGCGGGAGCACAGATACGCAGTATTTT.

This clonotype was observed many times. The rearrangement links TRBV5-1 to TRBJ2-1; 9 bases agree with TRBD2. The CDR3 has 18 residues. The V gene end was trimmed by 0 bases and the J gene end by 4 bases; junction bases not matched to a gene: 11. Germline V gene data show CDR1 as SGHRS and CDR2 as YFSETQ. The CDR3 DNA reads as TGCGCCAGCAGCTTGGTTGCCGGTAGCGGGGGAATATACAATGAGCAGTTCTTC. As protein: CASSLVAGSGGIYNEQFF.

In regard to this clonotype: The junction does not match germline at one end; this may be a read error. The chain links TRBV3-1 to TRBJ2-3; D is undetermined. This CDR3 is built from 15 residues. Germline V CDR1 and CDR2: LGHDT, YNNKEL (reference sequence). The CDR3, as DNA: TGTACCAGCAGCCAAGGCAGGCCTGGCGTAAATACGCAGTATTTT. Amino acid sequence: CTSSQGRPGVNTQYF.

This clonotype has a count of ten or more. This chain links TRBV7-2 with TRBJ2-1, with 8 positions matching TRBD1. After removal of 4 bases from V and 6 bases from J, the junction contained 5 bases not matched to a gene. Germline loops: CDR1 SGHTA, CDR2 FQGNSA. This CDR3 spans 14 amino acids. CDR3 loop: CASSSRQGTNEQFF. The CDR3 region has the DNA TGTGCCAGCAGCTCCCGACAGGGGACCAATGAGCAGTTCTTC.

The CDR3 sequence: CASSKGDESSRTNTGELFF. CDR3 nucleotides: TGTGCCAGCAGCAAAGGGGACGAGTCAAGCCGCACGAACACCGGGGAGCTGTTTTTT. The J gene is TRBJ2-2, the V gene TRBV21-1; TRBD2 is the table's D call, not checked against the DNA. TRBV21-1 is recorded as a pseudogene. The CDR3 has 19 residues.

This clonotype was counted only a few times. A clone one base away is much larger, so this may be a read error. This sequence joins TRBV14 and TRBJ2-1; D is perhaps TRBD1 (5 bases). The DNA end is more similar to TRBJ2-7, so the J call may be wrong. Germline V CDR1 and CDR2: SGHDN, FVKESK. The CDR3 loop spans 15 amino acids. The CDR3 sequence: CASSQRTTNYNEQYF. The CDR3 nucleotides are TGTGCCAGCAGCCAAAGGACAACTAATTACAATGAGCAGTACTTC.